Following are 15 T cell receptor beta chains from one sample sequenced in a study of cytomegalovirus exposure and HLA in healthy donors. PCR used 60 Vbeta primers and 13 Jbeta primers. The data were produced by immunoSEQ multiplex PCR, yet TCRdb's version contains in-frame clones alone and is incomplete. The table has roughly 160,000 clones, 75% seen once. Sequenced input: PBMCs. Source of these receptors: a female donor in good health and CMV-seronegative.

The chain joins TRBV6-5 to TRBJ2-3, with a possible D match to TRBD1 (5 bases). The length of the CDR3 is 15 residues. V was cut by 0 bases and J by 2 bases, with 9 bases left in between. Germline lookup yields CDR1 MNHEY and CDR2 SVGAGI. DNA of the CDR3: TGTGCCAGCAGTTACTCAGGGGTCGCCACAGATACGCAGTATTTT. The encoded protein is CASSYSGVATDTQYF.

This clone has only a few counts. The V and J genes are TRBV5-1 and TRBJ2-5; 11 bases are shared with TRBD2. The J call may be mistaken, given a closer DNA end match to TRBJ2-7. The germline gives CDR1 SGHRS, CDR2 YFSETQ. This CDR3 comprises 15 residues. This CDR3 is CASSLDGTSGYEQYF. The CDR3 nucleotides are TGCGCCAGCAGCTTGGACGGGACTAGCGGCTACGAGCAGTACTTC.

For this clone: This specimen includes other DNA sequences encoding the same CDR3. V gene TRBV6-6 combines with J gene TRBJ1-1; D not certain. The CDR3 extends over 14 amino acids. Per the germline V gene, CDR1 is MNHNY and CDR2 is SVGAGI (reference sequence). Trimming took off 0 bases at V and 1 base at J, with 6 bases between the two ends. This CDR3 is CASSYSGRNTEAFF. The CDR3 region has the DNA TGTGCCAGCAGTTACTCCGGGAGGAACACTGAAGCTTTCTTT.

The chain is built from TRBV6-1 and TRBJ2-7, with D tentatively TRBD2 (6 bases). Trimming cost V 2 bases and J 6 bases, with 20 bases left between them. Germline loops: CDR1 MNHNS, CDR2 SASEGT. This CDR3 has 16 residues. The DNA of the CDR3 is TGTGCCAGCAGTGAATTAGTCAGGGAGGTCGGGGCCGAGCAGTACTTC. Its protein product is CASSELVREVGAEQYF.

The chain carries TRBV29-1 and TRBJ2-1; 9 nucleotides match TRBD2. Germline-derived CDR1 and CDR2 are SQVTM and ANQGSEA. The CDR3 spans 17 residues. The junction had 19 bases not matched to a gene; V was cut back by 7 bases and J by 6 bases. Here the CDR3 DNA reads TGCAGCGCCGCAGGAGGGGGCGGGGCGGGGGGGTCCAATGAGCAGTTCTTC. It encodes CSAAGGGGAGGSNEQFF.

V usage is TRBV28 and J usage is TRBJ1-2; D is unclear. The length of the CDR3 is 14 residues. Per germline, CDR1 MDHEN and CDR2 SYDVKM. V lost 2 bases to trimming and J lost 8 bases, with 15 bases between them. CDR3 region: CASSLEGPTWGYTF. The CDR3 region has the DNA TGTGCCAGCAGTTTAGAGGGCCCAACTTGGGGCTACACCTTC.

The chain has TRBV2 and TRBJ2-2, with TRBD1 identical over 8 bases. V trimming: 6 bases; J trimming: 5 bases; junction bases outside the gene matches: 14. The germline gives CDR1 SNHLY, CDR2 FYNNEI. The CDR3 extends over 17 amino acids. CDR3 residues: CASSGGQVGLATGELFF. Here the CDR3 DNA reads TGTGCCAGCAGCGGGGGACAGGTCGGACTCGCGACCGGGGAGCTGTTTTTT.

The chain uses TRBV7-6 and TRBJ1-1; no clear D gene. The V gene lost 1 base and the J gene lost 1 base, with 4 bases spanning the gap. Germline CDR1 SGHVS, CDR2 FNYEAQ. This CDR3 spans 13 amino acids. The CDR3 loop is CASSLDTNTEAFF. In DNA form, the CDR3 reads TGTGCCAGCAGCTTAGACACGAACACTGAAGCTTTCTTT.

This clone occurred once. The rearrangement links TRBV19 to TRBJ1-1, with D tentatively TRBD1 (5 bases). Between the trimmed V and J ends, which lost 4 bases and 0 bases, there was a span of 12 bases. The CDR3 consists of 15 residues. CDR1 is LNHDA, CDR2 SQIVND, per germline (reference sequence). CDR3 in amino acids: CASSTAAGLNTEAFF. The CDR3 DNA reads TGTGCCAGTAGTACCGCCGCGGGACTGAACACTGAAGCTTTCTTT. Based on the CDR3 plus reference TRBV19 and TRBJ1-1, the full variable domain is DGGITQSPKYLFRKEGQNVTLSCEQNLNHDAMYWYRQDPGQGLRLIYYSQIVNDFQKGDIAEGYSVSREKKESFPLTVTSAQKNPTAFYLCASSTAAGLNTEAFFGQGTRLTVV.

This clone was observed once. The chain joins TRBV18 to TRBJ1-4; TRBD1 aligns across 8 bases. The CDR3 sequence is 14 residues long. The germline V gene encodes CDR1 KGHSH and CDR2 LQKENI. V dropped 3 bases and J dropped 7; count of bases not matched to a gene: 4. In DNA, the CDR3 is TGTGCCAGCTCACCCGGGACAGGTGGTGAAAAACTGTTTTTT. Amino acids: CASSPGTGGEKLFF. The full variable domain, its missing parts supplied by reference TRBV18 and TRBJ1-4, is NAGVMQNPRHLVRRRGQEARLRCSPMKGHSHVYWYRQLPEEGLKFMVYLQKENIIDESGMPKERFSAEFPKEGPSILRIQQVVRGDSAAYFCASSPGTGGEKLFFGSGTQLSVL.

The V and J genes are TRBV6-6 and TRBJ1-5; 10 bases fit TRBD1. Trimming removed 6 bases from V and 1 base from J; junction bases left unmatched: 6. The CDR3 contains 16 residues. Germline CDR1 is MNHNY and CDR2 is SVGAGI (reference sequence). The CDR3 sequence is CASSSRTGGSNQPQHF. CDR3 DNA sequence: TGTGCCAGCAGCTCCCGGACAGGGGGGAGCAATCAGCCCCAGCATTTT.

This clone was seen repeatedly, ten times or more. The chain links TRBV4-1 to TRBJ1-1; 9 nucleotides agree with TRBD1. The CDR3 length is 15 residues. V was pared by 4 bases and J by 2 bases, with 5 bases of the junction left unmatched. Germline values: CDR1 MGHRA, CDR2 YSYEKL. The CDR3 nucleotides read TGCGCCAGCAGCCTCACGGACAGGGGAAACACTGAAGCTTTCTTT. Its translation is CASSLTDRGNTEAFF.

This rearrangement joins TRBV30 to TRBJ2-1; 9 bases map to TRBD2. The CDR3 covers 12 residues. The V and J ends lost 7 bases and 4 bases, in that order; junction bases with no gene match: 2. Germline loops: CDR1 GTSNPN, CDR2 SVGIG (reference sequence). The CDR3 DNA follows: TGTGCCTCGACTAGCGGTTACAATGAGCAGTTCTTC. Its translation: CASTSGYNEQFF.

V and J are TRBV19 and TRBJ1-3; a weak D match, TRBD1 (6 bases). This CDR3 has 16 residues. V lost 4 bases and J lost 3, with 16 bases in between. The germline V gene has CDR1 LNHDA and CDR2 SQIVND (reference sequence). Here the CDR3 DNA reads TGTGCCAGTAGTACGCGGGCACGGACAGATGGAAACACCATATATTTT. It is translated as CASSTRARTDGNTIYF.

This clone was detected only once. V usage is TRBV29-1 and J usage is TRBJ2-3, with 12 bases that match TRBD2. Germline V gene sequence: CDR1 SQVTM, CDR2 ANQGSEA. J gave up 0 bases and V 7 bases, and 2 bases lay outside the gene matches. The CDR3 extends over 14 amino acids. CDR3 protein: CSGTSGDSTDTQYF. In nucleotides, the CDR3 is TGCAGCGGGACTAGCGGGGACAGCACAGATACGCAGTATTTT.